The clone carrying this T cell receptor (beta chain) was counted a single time. Its antigen is as yet unknown. This CDR3 region has 14 residues. Between the trimmed V and J ends, which lost 2 bases and 6 bases, there was a span of 15 bases. The germline gives CDR1 GTSNPN, CDR2 SVGIG (reference sequence). This entry comes from a study of OX40 agonist ivuxolimab in advanced cancers. General study findings and limits: Among the lowest levels of clonal expansion were found in partial responders at 0.1-3.0 mg/kg.

Repertoires were generated with immunoSEQ multiplex PCR, while TCRdb's copy carries only in-frame clones and drops some. In the table there are more than 45,000 clones, 88% of which are singletons. Blood specimens came from baseline, cycle 4 day 1, and cycle 7 day 1. This sequence was found in an adult with an advanced solid tumor such as melanoma, head and neck, liver or kidney cancer. The sample here was CD4+ or CD8+ T cells sorted from blood, taken in a trial of the OX40 agonist ivuxolimab. This chain links TRBV30 with TRBJ2-3, with D perhaps matching TRBD1 or TRBD2 (5 bases each). The CDR3 region is CAWSPGYGTDTQYF. CDR3 nucleotide sequence: TGTGCCTGGAGTCCTGGCTACGGGACGGATACGCAGTATTTT.